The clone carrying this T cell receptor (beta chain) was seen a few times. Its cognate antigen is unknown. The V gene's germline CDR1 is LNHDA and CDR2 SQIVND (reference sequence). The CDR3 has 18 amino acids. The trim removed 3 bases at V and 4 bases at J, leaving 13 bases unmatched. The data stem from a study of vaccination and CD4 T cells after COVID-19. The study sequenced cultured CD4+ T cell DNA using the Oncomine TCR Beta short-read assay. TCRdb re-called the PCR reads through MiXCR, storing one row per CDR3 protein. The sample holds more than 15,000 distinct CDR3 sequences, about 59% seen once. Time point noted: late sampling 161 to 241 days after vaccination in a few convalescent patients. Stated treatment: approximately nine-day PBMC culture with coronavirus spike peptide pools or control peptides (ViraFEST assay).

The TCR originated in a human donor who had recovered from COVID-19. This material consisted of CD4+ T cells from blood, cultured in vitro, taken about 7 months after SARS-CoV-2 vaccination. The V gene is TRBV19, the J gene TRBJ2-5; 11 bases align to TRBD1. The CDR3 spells CASSILRTGGAGRETQYF. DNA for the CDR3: TGTGCCAGTAGTATCCTGAGGACAGGGGGCGCGGGTCGAGAGACCCAGTACTTC.